The rows below give T cell receptor beta chains drawn from one sample of a study of cytomegalovirus exposure and HLA in healthy donors. Measured with immunoSEQ multiplex PCR; TCRdb has only the in-frame clones, and not every one. The table lists about 120,000 clones, roughly 71% of them singletons. Material: PBMCs. The receptor set was obtained from a woman aged 40 to 50 in good health and CMV-seropositive. The CDR3 runs from the conserved cysteine through the conserved F or W. The D gene is left open where the match is weak. The listing skips clone size in some rows; elsewhere it reads once, few, many or a size class.

TRBV7-9	TRBD1	TRBJ2-7	.	CASSLAGTDSYEQYF	TGTGCCAGCAGCTTAGCTGGGACAGACTCCTACGAGCAGTACTTC
TRBV5-1	.	TRBJ2-7	once	CASSSAEVLDEQYF	TGCGCCAGCAGCTCGGCTGAGGTTTTGGACGAGCAGTACTTC
TRBV6-5	.	TRBJ2-7	.	CASSYGPRDPYEQYF	TGTGCCAGCAGCTATGGGCCACGAGATCCCTACGAGCAGTACTTC
TRBV6-5	.	TRBJ2-2	.	CASSPTQDISGELFF	TGTGCCAGCAGCCCTACGCAGGATATCTCCGGGGAGCTGTTTTTT
TRBV5-1	.	TRBJ1-3	.	CASSLGQSSGNTIYF	TGCGCCAGCAGCTTGGGACAGTCCTCTGGAAACACCATATATTTT
TRBV5-1	TRBD1	TRBJ2-7	.	CASSSGLTGVTYEQYF	TGCGCCAGCAGCTCGGGGTTAACAGGGGTTACCTACGAGCAGTACTTC
TRBV6-1	.	TRBJ1-6	.	CASSEVAGKAPLHF	TGTGCCAGCAGTGAAGTAGCAGGGAAAGCACCCCTCCACTTT
TRBV5-4	.	TRBJ1-3	.	CASSLVAGDPIYF	TGTGCCAGCAGCTTGGTGGCAGGGGATCCCATATATTTT
TRBV6-1	.	TRBJ1-1	once	CASSEDLQRGEAFF	TGTGCCAGCAGTGAAGACTTACAGAGAGGGGAAGCTTTCTTT
TRBV19	TRBD1	TRBJ2-7	few	CASSRTGYEGDEQYF	TGTGCCAGTAGTAGGACAGGGTACGAAGGGGACGAGCAGTACTTC
TRBV7-2	.	TRBJ1-4	.	CASSSNRVVEKLFF	TGTGCCAGCAGCTCAAACAGGGTGGTTGAAAAACTGTTTTTT
TRBV7-9	.	TRBJ1-2	.	CSSSLRRGRMRGYTF	TGTTCCAGCAGCTTAAGACGCGGGCGTATGCGTGGCTACACCTTC
TRBV19	TRBD1	TRBJ2-1	.	CASSIWDRGANEQFF	TGTGCCAGTAGTATCTGGGACAGGGGTGCCAATGAGCAGTTCTTC
TRBV7-7	TRBD1	TRBJ2-1	.	CASSLASQGAGNEQFF	TGTGCCAGCAGCTTAGCATCACAGGGGGCAGGGAATGAGCAGTTCTTC
TRBV6-7	.	TRBJ2-5	.	CASSDAYGIIVDETQYF	TGTGCCAGCAGTGATGCGTACGGGATCATCGTCGACGAGACCCAGTACTTC
TRBV11-3	TRBD1	TRBJ1-3	.	CASSLEGGAGNTIYF	TGTGCCAGCAGCTTAGAAGGGGGCGCTGGAAACACCATATATTTT
TRBV19	TRBD1	TRBJ2-1	.	CASSPGQVDEQFF	TGTGCCAGTAGTCCGGGACAGGTGGATGAGCAGTTCTTC
TRBV7-8	.	TRBJ1-2	few	CASSLDFGTFAGYTF	TGTGCCAGCAGCTTAGACTTTGGGACTTTCGCCGGCTACACCTTC
TRBV5-1	.	TRBJ2-7	.	CASSLAYPGYEQYF	TGCGCCAGCAGCTTGGCGTACCCGGGCTACGAGCAGTACTTC
TRBV6-5	TRBD1	TRBJ2-4	.	CASSYAQTGMRNIQYF	TGTGCCAGCAGTTACGCCCAGACAGGGATGCGGAACATTCAGTACTTC
TRBV7-8	.	TRBJ1-4	.	CASSSIQKNEKLFF	TGTGCCAGCAGCTCGATACAGAAAAATGAAAAACTGTTTTTT
TRBV7-8	TRBD2	TRBJ2-7	.	CASSYITGRTSGSSAYEQYF	TGTGCCAGCAGCTACATAACAGGGAGGACTAGCGGGAGTTCCGCCTACGAGCAGTACTTC
TRBV9	.	TRBJ1-1	.	CASSRVNTEAFF	TGTGCCAGCAGCCGGGTGAACACTGAAGCTTTCTTT
TRBV4-2	TRBD1	TRBJ2-7	few	CASSQATGTGAYEQYF	TGTGCCAGCAGCCAAGCCACCGGGACAGGGGCCTACGAGCAGTACTTC
TRBV19	.	TRBJ2-5	.	CASSIDPAGDGRETQYF	TGTGCCAGTAGTATAGATCCGGCAGGGGACGGGAGGGAGACCCAGTACTTC
TRBV19	TRBD1	TRBJ1-2	few	CASSIPSDRVEGYTF	TGTGCCAGTAGTATCCCTTCGGACAGGGTGGAAGGCTACACCTTC
TRBV10-3	TRBD1	TRBJ1-1	.	CAISAGLGQGGGTEAFF	TGTGCCATCAGTGCAGGCTTGGGACAGGGAGGGGGCACTGAAGCTTTCTTT
TRBV5-6	.	TRBJ2-3	once	CASSYSGTDTQYF	TGTGCCAGCAGCTACAGTGGGACAGATACGCAGTATTTT
TRBV6-4	.	TRBJ2-1	.	CASSGHSREQFF	TGTGCCAGCAGTGGGCACAGTCGTGAGCAGTTCTTC
TRBV10-2	TRBD1	TRBJ1-1	.	CASSGGMNTEAFF	TGCGCCAGCTCAGGGGGTATGAACACTGAAGCTTTCTTT
TRBV4-3	.	TRBJ1-5	.	CASSLRIGQPNQPQHF	TGCGCCAGCAGCCTCCGAATAGGACAGCCAAATCAGCCCCAGCATTTT
TRBV10-3	.	TRBJ1-1	once	CAISSTGRGDTEAFF	TGTGCCATCAGTTCCACAGGGCGGGGGGACACTGAAGCTTTCTTT
TRBV7-9	.	TRBJ2-3	.	CASSVVRDIGSDTQYF	TGTGCCAGCAGCGTGGTCCGGGACATAGGATCAGATACGCAGTATTTT
TRBV6-7	.	TRBJ2-7	.	CASSYSRRQSSYEQYF	TGTGCCAGCAGTTACTCGCGGCGACAGTCTTCCTACGAGCAGTACTTC
TRBV30	TRBD1	TRBJ2-7	.	CAWALLGQGARYEQYF	TGTGCCTGGGCCCTGTTAGGACAGGGGGCTCGGTACGAGCAGTACTTC
TRBV2	TRBD1	TRBJ2-2	.	CASSGQGPSTGELFF	TGTGCCAGCAGTGGACAGGGTCCTAGCACCGGGGAGCTGTTTTTT
TRBV21-1	.	TRBJ2-1	.	CASSKPLMKSSYNEQFF	TGTGCCAGCAGCAAACCACTCATGAAGAGCTCCTACAATGAGCAGTTCTTC
TRBV6-4	TRBD1	TRBJ2-3	few	CASSAQGEEEDTQYF	TGTGCCAGCAGCGCACAGGGGGAAGAGGAAGATACGCAGTATTTT
TRBV7-9	TRBD1	TRBJ1-4	.	CASSPTTGVGNEKLFF	TGTGCCAGCAGCCCTACTACAGGGGTCGGTAATGAAAAACTGTTTTTT
TRBV6-5	.	TRBJ1-3	.	CASAASSGNTIYF	TGTGCCAGCGCCGCCAGCTCTGGAAACACCATATATTTT
TRBV5-1	TRBD2	TRBJ2-1	few	CASSLSRGGYNEQFF	TGCGCCAGCAGCTTGTCGCGGGGGGGATACAATGAGCAGTTCTTC
TRBV7-8	.	TRBJ1-3	.	CASSPTLDRYSGNTIYF	TGTGCCAGCAGCCCTACCCTTGACAGGTACTCTGGAAACACCATATATTTT
TRBV6-5	.	TRBJ2-7	.	CASSYIAGQQEDEQYF	TGTGCCAGCAGTTACATTGCGGGTCAGCAAGAGGACGAGCAGTACTTC
TRBV30	.	TRBJ2-7	few	CAWSVSSYEQYF	TGTGCCTGGAGTGTTTCTAGCTACGAGCAGTACTTC
TRBV5-1	.	TRBJ2-7	.	CASREDSYEQYF	TGCGCCAGCAGAGAGGACAGCTACGAGCAGTACTTC
TRBV27	TRBD1	TRBJ1-1	.	CASGTGTGIITEAFF	TGTGCCAGCGGAACCGGGACAGGAATAATCACTGAAGCTTTCTTT
TRBV5-1	TRBD1	TRBJ2-3	.	CASSPGQVADTQYF	TGCGCCAGCAGCCCCGGACAGGTGGCAGATACGCAGTATTTT
TRBV25-1	TRBD1	TRBJ1-4	.	CASSDDRVTNEKLFF	TGTGCCAGCAGTGACGACAGGGTGACTAATGAAAAACTGTTTTTT
TRBV7-2	.	TRBJ1-1	.	CASSPTGSGTEAFF	TGTGCCAGCAGCCCCACAGGGTCAGGCACTGAAGCTTTCTTT
TRBV9	TRBD1	TRBJ1-1	.	CASSSYEQGGNTEAFF	TGTGCCAGCAGCTCTTACGAACAGGGGGGGAACACTGAAGCTTTCTTT
TRBV18	.	TRBJ2-5	.	CASSPIRRADRRETQYF	TGTGCCAGCTCACCAATCAGGCGGGCCGATAGAAGAGAGACCCAGTACTTC
TRBV5-1	.	TRBJ1-2	.	CASSLGQSYGYTF	TGCGCCAGCAGCTTGGGACAGAGCTATGGCTACACCTTC
TRBV19	TRBD1	TRBJ2-7	.	CASSEGQGALEQYF	TGTGCCAGTAGTGAGGGACAGGGGGCCCTCGAGCAGTACTTC